These 8 T cell receptor beta chains came from one sample sequenced in a study of graft-versus-host responses after intestinal transplantation. Data came from immunoSEQ multiplex PCR; TCRdb stores just in-frame clones and leaves some out. This table has approximately 9,300 clones, 90% to 95% appearing once. Sequenced material: bone marrow, taken about 520 days after intestinal transplantation. The receptors derive from a human patient who received an intestinal transplant, so some T cells may come from the graft donor.

The chain's CDR3 is CASSSPGGNTEAFF. CDR3 DNA sequence: TGTGCCAGCAGCTCTCCCGGGGGGAACACTGAAGCTTTCTTT. The chain uses TRBV7-8 and TRBJ1-1, with D perhaps TRBD1 (5 bases). The CDR3 spans 14 residues. Germline CDR1 is SGHVS and CDR2 is FQNEAQ. Trimming took 4 bases from V and 1 from J, leaving 10 bases between them.

This clone appeared once. V is TRBV2 and J is TRBJ1-1; D possibly corresponds to TRBD1 (5 bases). The CDR3 is made up of 15 amino acids. Trimming removed 3 bases from V and 5 bases from J, with 16 bases in between. Looked up from germline, CDR1 is SNHLY and CDR2 is FYNNEI. CDR3 bases: TGTGCCAGCAGTGAGTGGGGCGGATTAAATACTGAAGCTTTCTTT. This gives the protein CASSEWGGLNTEAFF.

The J gene is TRBJ2-5, the V gene TRBV30, with TRBD2 matching 15 bases. V lost 0 bases, J lost 5 bases, and 4 bases stayed unmatched. Germline values: CDR1 GTSNPN, CDR2 SVGIG (reference sequence). This CDR3 spans 16 amino acids. The CDR3 DNA sequence: TGTGCCTGGAGTGTACTTGGACTAGCGGGGGGGGAGACCCAGTACTTC. This encodes CAWSVLGLAGGETQYF.

The V gene is TRBV6-1, the J gene TRBJ1-2; 9 nucleotides align to TRBD1. There are 15 residues in the CDR3. Germline lookup yields CDR1 MNHNS and CDR2 SASEGT. V trimming: 2 bases; J trimming: 4 bases; junction bases outside the gene matches: 5. The CDR3 sequence is CASSETGTGTYGYTF. CDR3 bases: TGTGCCAGCAGTGAAACCGGGACAGGGACCTATGGCTACACCTTC.

This chain links TRBV11-3 with TRBJ2-7; D gene unclear. CDR1 and CDR2 from the germline V gene are SGHNT and YENEEA. Trimming pared 5 bases from V and 3 bases from J, leaving 14 bases between. The CDR3 contains 14 residues. CDR3 in DNA: TGTGCCAGCAGCCCCCCCGGGCAGGTCTACGAGCAGTACTTC. Translation gives CASSPPGQVYEQYF. Full variable domain (missing parts from reference TRBV11-3 and TRBJ2-7): EAGVVQSPRYKIIEKKQPVAFWCNPISGHNTLYWYLQNLGQGPELLIRYENEEAVDDSQLPKDRFSAERLKGVDSTLKIQPAELGDSAVYLCASSPPGQVYEQYFGPGTRLTVT.

The V call is TRBV19, the J call TRBJ2-3; 12 nucleotides line up with TRBD2. The germline V gene has CDR1 LNHDA and CDR2 SQIVND (reference sequence). The CDR3 runs to 19 residues. V lost 2 bases and J lost 2; bases outside the gene matches: 11. CDR3 amino acids: CASSIRSSGRARSTDTQYF. The CDR3 region has the DNA TGTGCCAGTAGTATAAGGTCTAGCGGGAGGGCCCGGTCCACAGATACGCAGTATTTT.

The rearrangement uses TRBV28 and TRBJ2-3; the match to TRBD2 covers 8 bases. Trimming took 6 bases from V and 2 from J; bases not matched to a gene: 7. Germline CDR1 and CDR2: MDHEN and SYDVKM. The CDR3 extends over 15 amino acids. CDR3: CASSVAGPLTDTQYF. As DNA, the CDR3 is TGTGCCAGCAGCGTAGCGGGACCTCTCACAGATACGCAGTATTTT.

In this sample, this clone turned up a few times. The chain has TRBV30 and TRBJ1-2, with 8 bases matching TRBD1. Germline V gives CDR1 GTSNPN, CDR2 SVGIG (reference sequence). The CDR3 covers 14 residues. V was pared by 6 bases and J by 0 bases, with 6 bases of the junction left unmatched. The CDR3, as DNA: TGTGCCTGCGACAGGGGACGGACTAACTATGGCTACACCTTC. Amino acids: CACDRGRTNYGYTF.